Sequencing of this TCR beta chain was carried out in a study of beta chain features in type 1 diabetes (dated by TCRdb to 2016 to 2019). Turning to the overall study: No differences in mean age, gender distribution, total cell number or subset yield were found between patients and healthy donors. A total of roughly 100 million sorted cells were examined across all samples, and a strong correlation was observed between cell number per subset and RNA yield. In the study, recently diagnosed type 1 diabetes patients and matched healthy donors were compared on the TCRB repertoires of their sorted circulating CD4+ T cell subsets. Regulatory and stem cell-like memory subsets were obtained from only 8 patients and roughly eight healthy donors, while naive and central memory subsets were obtained from all 30 or so donors.

A single peripheral blood draw of approximately 0.11 L on average was collected from each donor into heparinised tubes. A BD FACSAria II and a panel including CD45RO, CCR7, CD25, CD127, CD95 and CD27 were used to sort naive, central memory, regulatory and stem cell-like memory CD4+ T cells. Purity was above 95% for every sorted population. PBMCs were isolated right away by Lymphoprep density gradient centrifugation and were stained directly, without culture. To minimize batch effects, samples were stained and sorted in pairs, one healthy donor with one patient per experiment. The entire amount of isolated RNA was reverse transcribed using the High Capacity cDNA Reverse Transcription Kit, so the sequenced TCRB transcripts were expressed ones. Deep immunoSEQ sequencing was applied to naive, central memory and regulatory T cell samples, giving an average of roughly 3.5 million total reads per sample. Sorted cells were lysed in RLT buffer and RNA was extracted with DNase-treated RNeasy Micro or Mini kits, depending on cell number. Each cell subset was processed on its own to prevent cross-contamination, while patient and healthy donor samples were processed together. The immunoSEQ multiplex PCR was used to amplify TCRB sequences from cDNA, yielding 87-bp fragments that span the CDR3 region. The amplicons were sequenced using the Illumina HiSeq platform. Per the original workflow: Synthetic template baselines were used to correct PCR bias computationally, reads within Hamming distance 2 were collapsed, and singletons that could not be merged were discarded. By aligning reads against IMGT, V, D and J genes, CDR3 length, and insertions or deletions at six rearrangement sites were assigned. Within each subset, clonotype counts were normalized to sorted cell number, after which true diversity and Gini coefficients were computed with the tcR R package. Repertoire sharing was quantified using the overlap coefficient calculated on TCRB nucleotide sequences. Sourced from immuneACCESS, this table was stored by TCRdb with only in-frame sequences that have V and J called. A share of the clones is absent; for the studies checked, an unresolved V gene accounts for under half, and the remainder has no known explanation. That table gives V, J and clone size, and the DNA gave D and trimming. Recorded for this sample are around 100,000 clones; under 30% of them occurred a single time. Approximately 0.5% of the sample belongs to the ten largest clones.

CDR1 and CDR2 are drawn from the germline V gene: SGHTA, FQGNSA. Taken from cysteine to phenylalanine, the CDR3 has 12 residues. Left in the record is the CDR3 DNA by itself, 36 bases read in frame from the first base. V gives up 5 bases and J gives up 13 bases, and the segment between their germline ends measures 16 bases. Broad study findings and their caveats: Only small numbers of individuals were included in the HLA sub-analyses, which left unresolved whether HLA type had any influence on TCRB rearrangement. PCR might favor shorter templates, but patient and control samples were amplified and corrected together, so any skew would affect both groups equally. Type 1 diabetes patients showed a moderate but significant shortening of TCRB CDR3 length in all four CD4+ subsets. The naive, central memory and regulatory TCRB repertoires appeared to resemble one another more closely among patients than among healthy donors. Because cDNA rather than genomic DNA was sequenced, highly expressing activated cells could have been over-represented, although no difference in activation and CD3 levels was found between groups. At VDJ recombination sites, type 1 diabetes patients had fewer insertions and more deleted nucleotides, which implies abnormalities in thymic rearrangement.

On this clone itself: It lacks a known antigen. No per-base quality is available; no much larger clone lies one base away.

The sample comprised central memory CD4+ T cells from blood. The rearranged segments are TRBV7-2 and TRBJ2-3; a tentative D match to TRBD1 spans 7 bases. This sequence originates from a woman in her late teens or twenties with type 1 diabetes. The CDR3 region has the sequence CASSPRGGQEYF. The DNA sequence is as follows: TGTGCCAGCAGCCCCCGGGGAGGACAGGAGTATTTT.